These 9 T cell receptor beta chains were sequenced from one sample in a study of shared clonotypes between healthy human individuals. The repertoire was sequenced with immunoSEQ multiplex PCR; TCRdb's copy has only in-frame clones and lacks some. The sample has hundreds of thousands of clones, around 79% seen once; the top ten hold around 13%. The sample was PBMCs. The receptors derive from a woman aged 40 to 49 in good health. Some clones in this sample may be carry-over from other donors' samples.

The rearrangement links TRBV29-1 to TRBJ1-1, with TRBD1 identical over 7 bases. This CDR3 has 13 amino acids. Germline V gene sequence: CDR1 SQVTM, CDR2 ANQGSEA. The V and J ends lost 6 bases and 0 bases, in that order; junction bases with no gene match: 4. This CDR3 reads CSVRTGMNTEAFF. Written as DNA, the CDR3 is TGCAGCGTAAGGACAGGCATGAACACTGAAGCTTTCTTT.

This sequence joins TRBV6-6 and TRBJ2-3; 9 bases map to TRBD2. V was clipped by 4 bases and J by 5 bases; unmatched bases: 10. Looked up from germline, CDR1 is MNHNY and CDR2 is SVGAGI (reference sequence). CDR3 length: 16 amino acids. CDR3 sequence: CASSWGGGGRGDTQYF. CDR3 sequence (DNA): TGTGCCAGCAGTTGGGGGGGTGGCGGGAGGGGAGATACGCAGTATTTT.

There are a few counts of this clone. The J gene is TRBJ2-3, the V gene TRBV30, with D uncertain. The CDR3 loop spans 12 amino acids. The germline CDR1 and CDR2 sequences are GTSNPN and SVGIG (reference sequence). V lost 2 bases and J 4 bases, leaving 7 bases between the germline ends. This chain's CDR3 is CAWSPPSDTQYF. CDR3 coding DNA: TGTGCCTGGAGTCCCCCTTCAGATACGCAGTATTTT.

This clone was observed at least ten times. The rearrangement links TRBV5-1 to TRBJ2-2, with no clear D. This CDR3 contains 13 residues. Trimming removed 5 bases from V and 1 base from J, with 6 bases in between. Germline CDR1 reads SGHRS; CDR2 reads YFSETQ. Here the CDR3 reads CASRSENTGELFF. In DNA form, the CDR3 reads TGCGCCAGCAGGTCTGAGAACACCGGGGAGCTGTTTTTT. The full variable domain, with the rest looked up from reference TRBV5-1 and TRBJ2-2, is KAGVTQTPRYLIKTRGQQVTLSCSPISGHRSVSWYQQTPGQGLQFLFEYFSETQRNKGNFPGRFSGRQFSNSRSEMNVSTLELGDSALYLCASRSENTGELFFGEGSRLTVL.

This sequence joins TRBV18 and TRBJ2-5; tentatively, D is TRBD1 or TRBD2 (5 bases each). Germline values: CDR1 KGHSH, CDR2 LQKENI. The ends were cut back, 6 bases at V and 5 bases at J, with 10 bases in the middle. This CDR3 is built from 12 residues. The CDR3 region is CASSRDRETQYF. CDR3 bases: TGTGCCAGCTCTCGGGACCGCGAGACCCAGTACTTC.

V is TRBV4-1 and J is TRBJ1-4; 9 bases map to TRBD1. Germline V gene lookup returns CDR1 MGHRA and CDR2 YSYEKL. The CDR3 is 15 amino acids. With V trimmed by 3 bases and J by 8 bases, 7 bases remained unmatched. CDR3 loop: CASSQGTGLQEKLFF. Here the CDR3 DNA reads TGCGCCAGCAGCCAGGGGACAGGGCTTCAGGAAAAACTGTTTTTT.

J is TRBJ2-3 and V is TRBV6-6; no reliable D call. There are 13 residues in the CDR3. CDR1 is MNHNY, CDR2 SVGAGI, per germline (reference sequence). Between the trimmed V and J ends, which lost 2 bases and 6 bases, there was a span of 9 bases. The CDR3 bases are TGTGCCAGCAGTTACAGCCTGGGTGATACGCAGTATTTT. As protein: CASSYSLGDTQYF.

The chain carries TRBV2 and TRBJ2-7; 11 positions match TRBD1. The CDR3 covers 14 residues. Germline V gene lookup returns CDR1 SNHLY and CDR2 FYNNEI. V lost 6 bases, J lost 5 bases, and 6 bases stayed unmatched. Written as DNA, the CDR3 is TGTGCCAGCAGCGTGGACAGGGGGCTCGACGAGCAGTACTTC. Its protein is CASSVDRGLDEQYF.

In this sample, this clone turned up a few times. This chain connects TRBV19 to TRBJ1-1; D unclear. The CDR3 spans 13 residues. Germline values: CDR1 LNHDA, CDR2 SQIVND (reference sequence). V was clipped by 2 bases and J by 8 bases, with 12 bases between them. The CDR3, as DNA: TGTGCCAGTAGTATAAACCTGGTCGAAGAAGCTTTCTTT. Encoded protein: CASSINLVEEAFF.